A selection of T cell receptor beta chains follows, all from one sample in a study of CD8 T cells in ankylosing spondylitis. MiXCR, applied by TCRdb to the 5' RACE reads, yields one record per CDR3 protein. The sample consists of 200,000 to 250,000 distinct CDR3 sequences, 15% to 20% of them appearing once. Material for sequencing was blood, either unsorted or a sorted T cell fraction (not recorded which). The source of these receptors is a male donor with ankylosing spondylitis. Each CDR3 is given with its conserved first and last residue. The D gene is left open where the match is weak. The size of a clone is reported for some rows only, either as once, few or many, or as a class for expanded clones.

j_call	clone_size	v_call	d_call	cdr3_nt	cdr3_aa
TRBJ1-5	-	TRBV6-2/TRBV6-3	-	TGTGCCAGCAGTTACGGGGCAGGGGAAGCTCAGCCCCAGCATTTT	CASSYGAGEAQPQHF
TRBJ2-5	-	TRBV12-3/TRBV12-4	TRBD2	TGTGCCAGCAAAATAGCGGGAGGAGAAGAGACCCAGTACTTC	CASKIAGGEETQYF
TRBJ1-5	few	TRBV2	-	TGTGCCAGCAGTGAATTTTGGGATCAGCCCCAGCATTTT	CASSEFWDQPQHF
TRBJ1-6	-	TRBV28	TRBD1	TGTGCCAGCATTCCCACAGGGGGCTCTCCGTATAATTCACCCCTCCACTTT	CASIPTGGSPYNSPLHF
TRBJ2-3	once	TRBV5-1	TRBD2	TGCGCCAGCAGCACGGGACTAGCGGGGGCAGATACGCAGTATTTT	CASSTGLAGADTQYF
TRBJ2-7	-	TRBV2	-	TGTGCCAGCAGTGAACAGGGCGGGGGCCCCTACGAGCAGTACTTC	CASSEQGGGPYEQYF
TRBJ1-1	few	TRBV11-2	TRBD1	TGTGCCAGCAGCAACACCAGGGGGCAAGATCCTGAAGCTTTCTTT	CASSNTRGQDPEAFF
TRBJ2-1	-	TRBV7-9	TRBD2	TGTGCCAGAGGGAATAGCGGGGGGGCGAATGAGCAGTTCTTC	CARGNSGGANEQFF
TRBJ1-1	few	TRBV4-3	-	TGCGCCAGCAGCCAAGTTTCAGGAGCCACGGGACGGGCTGAAGCTTTCTTT	CASSQVSGATGRAEAFF
TRBJ1-1	-	TRBV29-1	-	TGCAGCGTTGAACGGGGGATCACTGAAGCTTTCTTT	CSVERGITEAFF
TRBJ2-7	-	TRBV3-1	-	TGTGCCAGCAGCCAAGCTCTTATGACTGAAAATCACTACGAGCAGTACTTC	CASSQALMTENHYEQYF
TRBJ2-7	many	TRBV29-1	-	TGCAGCGTTCTTGGAGGACTCCACGGAGAGCAGTACTTC	CSVLGGLHGEQYF
TRBJ2-7	few	TRBV5-6	TRBD2	TGTGCCAGCAGCTTGTCCCGACGGAGCGGGGTCGACGAGCAGTACTTC	CASSLSRRSGVDEQYF
TRBJ2-3	few	TRBV4-1	-	TGCGCCAGCAGCCAAGATTGGGGCCCATCCAGCACAGATACGCAGTATTTT	CASSQDWGPSSTDTQYF
TRBJ2-2	-	TRBV6-2/TRBV6-3	TRBD1	TGTGCCAGCAGTTACGACCCGGGACAGGGGAGCACCGGGGAGCTGTTTTTT	CASSYDPGQGSTGELFF
TRBJ2-7	many	TRBV4-1	-	TGCGCCAGCAGCCAACATCATGACGGGTACGAGCAGTACTTC	CASSQHHDGYEQYF
TRBJ2-3	-	TRBV12-3/TRBV12-4	TRBD1	TGTGCCAGCAGTCTATGGATTAGGGACTCCGGGACAGGTACGCAGTATTTT	CASSLWIRDSGTGTQYF
TRBJ2-3	-	TRBV24-1	TRBD2	TGTGCCACGGGGACTAGCGGGAGTGCAGCAACAGATACGCAGTATTTT	CATGTSGSAATDTQYF
TRBJ2-2	-	TRBV7-7	TRBD2	TGTGCCAGCAGCTCCCCTAGCGGGCCGAACACCGGGGAGCTGTTTTTT	CASSSPSGPNTGELFF
TRBJ2-2	few	TRBV7-8	-	TGTGCCAGCAGCTTGTGGGCTTCGAACACCGGGGAGCTGTTTTTT	CASSLWASNTGELFF